This T cell receptor beta chain came from a study of blood T cell repertoires in COVID-19. Only in-frame clones appear in the TCRdb table, and some are missing; sequencing was by immunoSEQ multiplex PCR. Of about 99,000 clones in the sample, about 89% were seen once. Looked up from germline, CDR1 is SQVTM and CDR2 is ANQGSEA. V dropped 6 bases and J dropped 2 bases, with 10 bases sitting between them. The CDR3 sequence is 12 residues long. The chain combines TRBV29-1 with TRBJ1-2, with D possibly matching TRBD1 (6 bases). The receptor was isolated from a woman aged 55-75 years with acute or convalescent COVID-19. Specimen: peripheral blood. The DNA for the CDR3 is TGCAGCGTGGTCACAGGGAACTATGGCTACACCTTC. It is translated as CSVVTGNYGYTF.